A single sample is the source of the 10 T cell receptor beta chains below, sequenced in a study of blood T cells in healthy people across ages. A sample-barcoded 5' primer and a J-beta primer mix were used in a second PCR of about 7 to 12 cycles. TCRdb independently ran MiXCR on the 5' RACE reads; one entry per CDR3 protein. The sample shows around 1.5 million distinct CDR3 sequences, around 36% of them seen only once. The sequenced sample consisted of blood. These receptors were obtained from a woman aged 25 to 39 in good health.

This clonotype was recorded at least ten times. This rearrangement joins TRBV20-1 to TRBJ2-7; D ambiguous. V lost 7 bases, J lost 1 base, and 11 bases lay in between. The CDR3 totals 12 residues. Germline V CDR1 and CDR2: DFQATT, SNEGSKA (reference sequence). This CDR3 is CSVSQASYEQYF. The CDR3 bases are TGCAGTGTATCGCAGGCTTCCTACGAGCAGTACTTC.

The sample holds a few counts of this clonotype. This chain uses TRBV11-2 with TRBJ2-6, with a weak D call TRBD2 (5 bases). Trimming removed 6 bases from V and 4 bases from J, with 19 bases in between. Germline V CDR1 and CDR2: SGHAT, FQNNGV. The CDR3 is 17 residues long. CDR3 coding DNA: TGTGCCAGCAGTTCGACCGTTCTGCCTAGCGGGGCCAACGTCCTGACTTTC. The encoded protein is CASSSTVLPSGANVLTF.

The chain carries TRBV27 and TRBJ2-7; TRBD1 agrees at 8 bases. V lost 0 bases, J lost 5 bases, and 3 bases stayed unmatched. The germline gives CDR1 MNHEY, CDR2 SMNVEV (reference sequence). The CDR3 contains 14 residues. The CDR3 region is CASSLSETGDEQYF. The CDR3 region has the DNA TGTGCCAGCAGTTTATCGGAGACAGGGGACGAGCAGTACTTC.

The chain employs TRBV19 and TRBJ1-5; 10 nucleotides match TRBD1. V trimming: 9 bases; J trimming: 3 bases; junction bases outside the gene matches: 8. CDR3 size: 15 residues. Looked up from germline, CDR1 is LNHDA and CDR2 is SQIVND (reference sequence). CDR3 nucleotide sequence: TGTGCCAGCGCCCCTGGGACAGGGGACAATCAGCCCCAGCATTTT. The encoded protein is CASAPGTGDNQPQHF.

The chain carries TRBV29-1 and TRBJ2-3; TRBD1 aligns across 9 bases. V was clipped by 4 bases and J by 0 bases; unmatched bases: 2. The CDR3 contains 14 residues. Per germline, CDR1 SQVTM and CDR2 ANQGSEA. The CDR3 coding sequence is TGCAGCGTTGGGACAGGGGATAGCACAGATACGCAGTATTTT. Translating it yields CSVGTGDSTDTQYF.

This clonotype has more than one count but fewer than ten. This rearrangement joins TRBV5-1 to TRBJ2-5; the match to TRBD1 covers 7 bases. Germline assignment: CDR1 SGHRS and CDR2 YFSETQ. The CDR3 runs to 15 residues. The V and J ends lost 7 bases and 4 bases, in that order; junction bases with no gene match: 13. This CDR3 reads CASGNTDRRAETQYF. The CDR3 coding sequence is TGCGCCAGCGGAAACACGGACAGGCGGGCAGAGACCCAGTACTTC.

The CDR3 bases are TGTGCCAGCAAAGAGGGGACACGAGGGCCCTATGGCTACACCTTC. As protein: CASKEGTRGPYGYTF. The chain employs TRBV7-9 and TRBJ1-2, with a tentative D call TRBD1 (6 bases). Germline-derived CDR1 and CDR2 are SEHNR and FQNEAQ (reference sequence). The CDR3 consists of 15 residues. V dropped 7 bases and J dropped 4 bases, with 19 bases sitting between them.

The chain employs TRBV10-3 and TRBJ1-5; D gene ambiguous. There are 11 residues in the CDR3. Between the trimmed V and J ends, which lost 5 bases and 10 bases, there was a span of 9 bases. Per the germline V gene, CDR1 is ENHRY and CDR2 is SYGVKD. CDR3 nucleotide sequence: TGTGCCATCAGTCCCCTGGGACCCCAGCATTTT. This translates into CAISPLGPQHF.

The gene calls are TRBV12-3 or TRBV12-4 and TRBJ2-7; D is undetermined. Trimming took 5 bases from V and 1 from J, leaving 9 bases between them. The length of the CDR3 is 13 residues. The CDR3 DNA follows: TGTGCCAGCAGTCCCGACGTATCCTACGAGCAGTACTTC. Encoded protein: CASSPDVSYEQYF.

Here the CDR3 reads CASSLGAFADTQYF. The CDR3, as DNA: TGTGCCAGCAGCTTGGGAGCGTTCGCAGATACGCAGTATTTT. The rearrangement uses TRBV5-6 and TRBJ2-3; D gene unclear. V lost 0 bases and J lost 4, with 9 bases in between. Germline values: CDR1 SGHDT, CDR2 YYEEEE. This CDR3 region has 14 residues.